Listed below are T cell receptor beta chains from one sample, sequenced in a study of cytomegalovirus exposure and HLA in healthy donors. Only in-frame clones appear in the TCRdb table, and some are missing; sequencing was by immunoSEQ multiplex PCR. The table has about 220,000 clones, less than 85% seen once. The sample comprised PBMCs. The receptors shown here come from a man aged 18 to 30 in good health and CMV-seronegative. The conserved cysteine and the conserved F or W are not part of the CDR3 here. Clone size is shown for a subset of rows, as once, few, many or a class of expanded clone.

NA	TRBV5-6	ASSLMAGAFSGNTIY
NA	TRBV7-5	ARSIDRPAIEQY
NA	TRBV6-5	ASSYLSIRGVAEAF
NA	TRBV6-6	ASGEGARLSTEAF
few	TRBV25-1	ASKRDGRGKLF
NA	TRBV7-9	ASSPRLAGVNIQY
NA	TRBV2	ASRPLDRSSGNTIY
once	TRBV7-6	ASSLGQIGTEQY
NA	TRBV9	ASSPGGSSGLAGVGTGELF
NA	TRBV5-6	ASSLGLTSGANVLT
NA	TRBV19	ASSTLGLQTQY
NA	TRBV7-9	ASSFGGAQVETQY
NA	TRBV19	ASNRGQGPPVYGYT
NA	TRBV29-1	SVVGSLEEQGKPYEQY
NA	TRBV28	ASSSATGGTDTQY
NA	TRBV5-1	ASSLWPGESNQPQH
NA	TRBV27	ASSLRWTGGAYEQY
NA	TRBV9	ASSVNRDRVATEAF
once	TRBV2	ASTDPGQGLPEQY
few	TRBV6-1	ASSDGTGRTEAF
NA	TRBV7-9	ASSFSGKETQY
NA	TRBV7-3	ASSLWQGPNYGYT
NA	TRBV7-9	ASRPTSGRSIDTQY
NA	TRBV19	ATQLTGENQPQH
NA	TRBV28	ASSLSGVGYQPQH
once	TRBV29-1	SVEDGRGNTGELF
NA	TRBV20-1	SGTERYEQY
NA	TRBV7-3	ASSLGLTDTQY
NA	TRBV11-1	ASSQLGSVWDEQY
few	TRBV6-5	ASSYSGARDEKLF
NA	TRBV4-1	ASRASGNKADTQY
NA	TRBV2	ASLGGGREQY
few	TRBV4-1	ASSPQGSITGELF
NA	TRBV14	ASSQAGWTSAFTYEQY
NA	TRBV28	ASSWTGSSYNEQF
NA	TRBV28	ASTRPGLRATYEQY
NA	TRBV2	ASSDTVESSYNEQF
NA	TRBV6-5	ASSVSSGAYNEQF
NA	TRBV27	ASMLAGLAGTEQF
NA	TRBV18	ASSGDRGRDNQPQH